These 8 T cell receptor beta chains came from one sample sequenced in a study of T cell responses to AZD1222 COVID-19 vaccine. Produced via immunoSEQ multiplex PCR; TCRdb's table is partial and in-frame only. The data show just under 35,000 clones, roughly 89% seen once. The sample was peripheral blood, taken on day 0 of AZD1222 vaccination. These receptor sequences come from an adult in good health.

This clone was seen just once. The rearrangement joins TRBV5-4 to TRBJ2-4; D not resolved. The germline V gene has CDR1 SGHNT and CDR2 YYREEE (reference sequence). V dropped 5 bases and J dropped 5 bases, with 14 bases sitting between them. The CDR3 contains 14 residues. The CDR3 DNA sequence: TGTGCCAGCAGAGTTGGTCCCAAGGAAAACATTCAGTACTTC. Encoded protein: CASRVGPKENIQYF. Full variable domain (remainder filled in from reference TRBV5-4 and TRBJ2-4): ETGVTQSPTHLIKTRGQQVTLRCSSQSGHNTVSWYQQALGQGPQFIFQYYREEENGRGNFPPRFSGLQFPNYSSELNVNALELDDSALYLCASRVGPKENIQYFGAGTRLSVL.

This chain links TRBV2 with TRBJ1-1, with unresolved D. Germline V gene data show CDR1 as SNHLY and CDR2 as FYNNEI. The CDR3 has 13 amino acids. Trimming left V 8 bases short and J 1 base short, with 11 bases between. CDR3 in amino acids: CASAEHENTEAFF. The DNA for the CDR3 is TGTGCCAGCGCGGAACACGAGAACACTGAAGCTTTCTTT.

The V call is TRBV6-5, the J call TRBJ2-2, with a tentative D call TRBD2 (6 bases). Germline loops: CDR1 MNHEY, CDR2 SVGAGI. V was shortened by 10 bases and J by 1 base, with 10 bases between the two germline ends. This CDR3 spans 13 amino acids. This CDR3 is CATRLENTGELFF. The CDR3 DNA reads TGTGCCACCCGACTAGAGAACACCGGGGAGCTGTTTTTT.

This rearrangement joins TRBV3-1 (or the pseudogene TRBV3-2) to TRBJ2-3, with a weak D call TRBD2 (5 bases). Germline V CDR1 and CDR2: LGHDT, YNNKEL (reference sequence). This CDR3 is 14 amino acids long. V lost 4 bases to trimming and J lost 8 bases, with 16 bases between them. The CDR3 region has the DNA TGTGCCAGCAGCCTCGGGGTAACGGTGGGTACGCAGTATTTT. It codes for CASSLGVTVGTQYF.

The chain carries TRBV7-9 and TRBJ1-4; 8 bases agree with TRBD1. Per germline, CDR1 SEHNR and CDR2 FQNEAQ (reference sequence). The J segment lost 8 bases and the V segment lost 3 bases, leaving 5 bases of the junction unmatched. CDR3 length equals 14 residues. CDR3 DNA: TGTGCCAGCAGCTTCGGACAGGGAAGGGAAAAACTGTTTTTT. It specifies CASSFGQGREKLFF. The full variable domain, with the rest looked up from reference TRBV7-9 and TRBJ1-4, is DTGVSQNPRHKITKRGQNVTFRCDPISEHNRLYWYRQTLGQGPEFLTYFQNEAQLEKSRLLSDRFSAERPKGSFSTLEIQRTEQGDSAMYLCASSFGQGREKLFFGSGTQLSVL.

This clone showed up just once. The chain employs TRBV19 and TRBJ1-5; 9 bases agree with TRBD1. The CDR3 is 14 residues long. V lost 3 bases and J lost 7; bases outside the gene matches: 4. The germline CDR1 and CDR2 sequences are LNHDA and SQIVND (reference sequence). CDR3 region: CASSIGTGRQPQHF. Here the CDR3 DNA reads TGTGCCAGTAGTATTGGGACAGGGAGACAGCCCCAGCATTTT.

The chain combines TRBV9 with TRBJ2-3; 12 positions agree with TRBD2. This CDR3 has 16 amino acids. Germline lookup yields CDR1 SGDLS and CDR2 YYNGEE. V lost 4 bases, J lost 0 bases, and 3 bases stayed unmatched. Here the CDR3 reads CASSTGTSGSTDTQYF. CDR3 DNA sequence: TGTGCCAGCAGCACCGGGACTAGCGGGAGCACAGATACGCAGTATTTT.

The chain employs TRBV5-4 and TRBJ1-6; tentatively, D is TRBD1 (5 bases). The CDR3 is 15 residues long. CDR1 and CDR2 from the germline V gene are SGHNT and YYREEE (reference sequence). Trimming removed 4 bases at V and 6 bases at J, with 14 bases between. CDR3 nucleotide sequence: TGTGCCAGCAGCCGGGCGGGACGGGCTAATTCACCCCTCCACTTT. Translating gives CASSRAGRANSPLHF.